This TCR beta chain is from a study of T cells in Graves' hyperthyroidism and ophthalmopathy (dated 2019 in TCRdb). Regarding the study in general: Peripheral blood samples were taken at the time of initial diagnosis, prior to any treatment. An independent validation cohort of about 20 hyperthyroidism patients and some 15 patients who later progressed to ophthalmopathy tested prospective prediction of ophthalmopathy. To identify distinguishing TCR V-J signatures, a discovery cohort of some 99 patients was used, comprising some 43 with Graves' ophthalmopathy and some 57 with stable Graves' hyperthyroidism. The paper reports TCR Vbeta CDR3 sequencing of more than 120 peripheral blood samples: some 41 ophthalmopathy, 75 to 80 hyperthyroidism and around 17 progressor patients. For training and testing, the 100 or so patients in the discovery cohort were randomly divided in a 7:3 ratio. In more than five Graves' hyperthyroidism patients, the study also compared T-cell repertoires from thyroid tissue with T-cell repertoires from blood. After sampling, hyperthyroidism patients received methimazole starting at 30 mg daily, and ophthalmopathy patients received high-dose intravenous methylprednisolone.

The paper's findings and limits, for the study overall: In cross-validation, a model built on a 13 V-J signature told ophthalmopathy apart from stable hyperthyroidism with 85% to 90% sensitivity and approximately 81% specificity, and in testing the same model reached 80%/75%. In validation, the model predicted progression to ophthalmopathy a median of roughly 6.2 months before onset, with 70% to 71% sensitivity and about 75% specificity. Sample size was not statistically predetermined, and investigators were not blinded to group allocation. Most expanded thyroid clonotypes (frequency above 0.001) were also detected in blood, a finding suggesting that blood repertoires may reflect thyroid immune responses.

A remark on this clonotype: Its antigen remains unidentified. Base-call qualities are not available, and no considerably larger clone is one nucleotide away.

TCR beta CDR3 regions were amplified from RNA transcripts. The TCR CDR3 was subjected to a first round of RT-PCR using the HTBI primer set and the Qiagen OneStep RT-PCR kit. The libraries were constructed in a second round of multiplex PCR and then size-selected and purified. The libraries were sequenced on an Illumina HiSeq2000 using paired-end 100 bp reads. Turning to the authors' computational methods: SOAPnuke was used to process the raw data, with reads discarded if the reads contained adapters or uncalled bases, had a mean Phred below 15, or lacked an exact constant-primer or identifier match. COPE v1.2.5 was used to merge the high-quality paired reads, and each unique nucleotide sequence was defined as a clonotype. MiTCR v1.1 was used to align clonotypes to the IMGT TRBV, TRBD and TRBJ reference segments. The analysis included only V-J combinations with a frequency above 0.0001, which together covered 99% to 99.2% of the repertoires. The TCS score was defined as the ratio of F50 (clonal expansion) to E x V (chaos), calculated using BLOSUM62-based TCRdist between CDR3 peptides within each V-J. Welch's t-statistics and random forest reduced around 510 V-J features to around 14, which were used in a naive Bayes classifier (R e1071). TCRdb trimmed public reads at Q25 via fastp, called clones via MiXCR and kept in-frame beta chains. Rows matching on CDR3 protein sequence are summarized as one entry with the most common DNA and genes. TCRdb assigned the V and J calls; the authors' analysis was not used. In all, the sample holds hundreds of thousands of distinct CDR3 sequences, and around a quarter of those were seen once. The leading ten clones occupy about 70% of the sample.

The CDR3 covers 16 residues, taking in both the cysteine and the phenylalanine. Just the 48-base CDR3 DNA is kept, in frame starting at base 1. The germline V gene gives CDR1 as SGHRS and CDR2 as YFSETQ. The V end gives up 0 bases and the J end 2 bases, leaving 8 bases in the junction not matched to a gene. Stable Graves' hyperthyroidism was defined as the absence of progression to ophthalmopathy over 18 months of follow-up. Hyperthyroidism patients were newly diagnosed, with disease duration under 2 months, and aged 18 to 65 years. Patients with uncontrolled infections, other autoimmune diseases, pregnancy or lactation were excluded. Diagnoses were established on the basis of clinical symptoms, serum thyroxine and TRAb, thyroid ultrasound, and orbital computed tomography. PBMCs were separated from approximately 9.9 ml of fresh peripheral blood using Ficoll-Paque density gradient centrifugation. Total RNA was extracted using Trizol reagent, and RNA quality was assessed on an Agilent 2100 Bioanalyzer.

This clonotype was sampled from a middle-aged man with Graves' hyperthyroidism. Here the chain combines TRBV5-1 and TRBJ2-7; 7 central nucleotides agree with TRBD1. Source material: blood. The CDR3 has the sequence CASSLAGTGDAYEQYF. The DNA is TGCGCCAGCAGCTTGGCCGGAACAGGGGACGCCTACGAGCAGTACTTC.